This T cell receptor beta chain was obtained from a study of blood T cell repertoires in COVID-19. Study-level background: Collection of acute and convalescent COVID-19 samples took place in the United States, Italy and Spain. Sources were T cells, B-cell-depleted T cells, or PBMCs; the material itself was cDNA or gDNA.

Original methodology: Amplified reference gene primers provided the basis for estimating nucleated cell counts. The table came from immunoSEQ multiplex PCR; TCRdb's copy has only in-frame clones and leaves some out. V, J and clone size derive from that table, while D and trimming were established from the DNA sequence. The top ten hold 1.5% to 2% of the sample, which has roughly 320,000 clones, approximately 89% seen once. Followed longitudinally, the Seattle patients had been enrolled during active infection. Germline lookup yields CDR1 SGHRS and CDR2 YFSETQ. V dropped 0 bases and J dropped 10 bases, with 8 bases sitting between them. This CDR3 comprises 13 residues.

The genes are TRBV5-1 and TRBJ1-6; weak D call: TRBD1 (6 bases). Material: peripheral blood. The source is a woman in her twenties or thirties with COVID-19, enrolled during active disease. CDR3: CASSLDQGSPLHF. The CDR3 DNA is TGCGCCAGCAGCTTGGATCAGGGGTCACCCCTCCACTTT.